This T cell receptor (beta chain) appears in the sequencing data of a study of blood T cell repertoires in COVID-19 (dated by TCRdb to 2019 to 2021). The study in broad terms: Collaborator samples came from the United States, Italy and Spain and covered acute and convalescent phases of COVID-19. Samples came from the ongoing ImmuneRACE study (first 160 participants) plus 1,254 subjects from 6 global collaborators. The material from the prospective study consisted of cDNA or gDNA derived from T cells, B-cell-depleted T cells, or PBMCs. Where HLA class I and class II types were available, the types were taken from metadata supplied by the sample provider, not from assay-based typing. The sample metadata nearly always contained a de-identified subject ID, COVID-19 status, age in years and sex. The dataset comprised deeply sampled blood TCRbeta repertoires from subjects exposed to, actively infected with, or recovered from COVID-19. The repertoires were released in a freely available public database meant as a resource for research on the immune response to SARS-CoV-2. The study at large found these results: How much clinical and demographic metadata was included differed by source and by participant, and the metadata was provided uncurated.

Remarks on this clone: Which antigen it targets is not known. The sample holds no much larger clone one base away, and base qualities are not on file.

The germline V gene (reference sequence) sets CDR1 to SGHNT and CDR2 to YYREEE. The CDR3 runs 14 residues from the cysteine to the phenylalanine. The read is trimmed to its CDR3 DNA, 42 bases read in frame from base 1. Trimming at the junction amounts to 1 base on V and 7 bases on J, and the germline ends lie 14 bases apart. TCRbeta CDR3 regions were amplified from genomic DNA using the immunoSEQ Assay, a bias-controlled multiplex PCR. In the paper's pipeline: Within the assay, amplification of reference gene primers was used to estimate how many nucleated cells each sample contained. To quantify the absolute abundance of each unique TCRbeta CDR3 rearrangement, sequence reads were collapsed and filtered. For each sample, productive Simpson clonality was calculated by taking the square root of Simpson's diversity index across productive rearrangements. The table comes from immuneACCESS by way of TCRdb, which keeps in-frame sequences with V and J called. Part of the clones is missing from these tables; in studies checked, under half for an unresolved V gene and the rest for unknown reasons. The V and J calls and clone size come from that table; D and trimming were worked out from the DNA. The sample table lists about 180,000 clones, approximately 89% of them with a count of one. The ten largest clones add up to roughly 3.7% of the sample.

Each collaborating institution followed its own protocols to collect whole blood in K2EDTA tubes. For TCRbeta analysis, collaborators shipped samples as frozen whole blood, isolated PBMCs, or DNA extracted from either of those sample types. The receptor's source is a woman in her 30s with acute or convalescent COVID-19. The sample consisted of peripheral blood. The rearrangement joined TRBV5-4 to TRBJ1-2; matching of 5 bases hints at TRBD1 as the D gene. The nucleotide sequence is given as TGTGCCAGCAGCTTGATCCGGGGGGGAGGTGGCTACACCTTC. The encoded protein is CASSLIRGGGGYTF.